The 24 T cell receptor beta chains below come from one sample, sequenced in a study of chemoradiotherapy in HPV16-positive cancers. TCRdb keeps only in-frame clones here, not all; method: immunoSEQ multiplex PCR. The sample yields under 20,000 clones, roughly 84% seen once. This specimen consisted of blood, obtained from a patient who underwent chemoradiotherapy. The receptors shown here come from a human donor with HPV-associated anogenital cancer.

The chain links TRBV5-1 to TRBJ2-5; a weak D match, TRBD2 (6 bases). The assigned J gene may be wrong: the sequence end matches TRBJ2-7 better. Germline V CDR1 and CDR2: SGHRS, YFSETQ. The CDR3 loop spans 14 amino acids. The DNA of the CDR3 is TGCGCCAGCAGCTTGAGGTTGGAGGGATACGAGCAGTACTTC. Encoded protein: CASSLRLEGYEQYF.

V is TRBV5-1 and J is TRBJ2-2; tentatively, D is TRBD2 (5 bases). The CDR3 is 16 residues long. Trimming stripped 4 bases from V and 1 base from J, with 14 bases between. Per the germline V gene, CDR1 is SGHRS and CDR2 is YFSETQ. DNA of the CDR3: TGCGCCAGCAGCATAGGACTGACGCGGAACACCGGGGAGCTGTTTTTT. Protein product: CASSIGLTRNTGELFF.

The genes are TRBV19 and TRBJ1-1; D possibly corresponds to TRBD1 (5 bases). CDR3 length: 15 amino acids. CDR1 is LNHDA, CDR2 SQIVND, per germline (reference sequence). V dropped 5 bases and J dropped 1 base, with 14 bases sitting between them. The CDR3 DNA reads as TGTGCCAGTAGTCCCCGGCGGGGGGGGAACACTGAAGCTTTCTTT. This sequence encodes CASSPRRGGNTEAFF.

The chain is built from TRBV21-1 and TRBJ1-4. TRBV21-1 is described as a pseudogene. The CDR3 runs to 19 residues. The CDR3 is CASSKEGTSGGATNEKLFF. Here the CDR3 DNA reads TGTGCCAGCAGCAAAGAGGGGACTAGCGGGGGGGCAACTAATGAAAAACTGTTTTTT.

The chain links TRBV7-9 to TRBJ2-3, with 7 bases fitting TRBD2. The CDR3 runs 14 residues. Germline-derived CDR1 and CDR2 are SEHNR and FQNEAQ (reference sequence). Trimming took 3 bases from V and 2 from J; bases not matched to a gene: 2. The CDR3 DNA reads as TGTGCCAGCAGCTTTGCGGGGGACACAGATACGCAGTATTTT. Translation gives CASSFAGDTDTQYF.

The rearrangement uses TRBV5-1 and TRBJ2-3; unclear D gene. Germline V CDR1 and CDR2: SGHRS, YFSETQ. The CDR3 totals 14 residues. Trimming pared 4 bases from V and 2 bases from J, leaving 11 bases between. CDR3 in DNA: TGCGCCAGCAGCACCCCCCCAAACACAGATACGCAGTATTTT. Encoded protein: CASSTPPNTDTQYF.

The chain employs TRBV4-3 and TRBJ2-2; possible D gene TRBD1, 6 bases. The CDR3 is made up of 16 amino acids. V was clipped by 0 bases and J by 4 bases, with 12 bases between them. Germline V gene sequence: CDR1 LGHNA, CDR2 YSLEER. This CDR3 is CASSQESRGITGELFF. As DNA, the CDR3 is TGCGCCAGCAGCCAAGAATCTAGGGGGATCACCGGGGAGCTGTTTTTT.

V usage is TRBV19 and J usage is TRBJ2-7; D unresolved. V lost 5 bases and J lost 3, with 14 bases in between. The CDR3 extends over 14 amino acids. Germline CDR1 is LNHDA and CDR2 is SQIVND (reference sequence). In DNA form, the CDR3 reads TGTGCCAGTAGTCCAACCCAAAACCTCTACGAGCAGTACTTC. This encodes CASSPTQNLYEQYF.

This clone came up once. The chain links TRBV11-2 to TRBJ2-5; TRBD1 agrees at 9 bases. The CDR3 is 18 amino acids. With V trimmed by 8 bases and J by 2 bases, 18 bases remained unmatched. In germline, CDR1 is SGHAT, CDR2 FQNNGV. CDR3: CASGQEVVGTGYQETQYF. The CDR3 nucleotides are TGTGCCAGCGGCCAAGAAGTGGTCGGGACAGGGTATCAAGAGACCCAGTACTTC. Full variable domain (missing parts from reference TRBV11-2 and TRBJ2-5): EAGVAQSPRYKIIEKRQSVAFWCNPISGHATLYWYQQILGQGPKLLIQFQNNGVVDDSQLPKDRFSAERLKGVDSTLKIQPAKLEDSAVYLCASGQEVVGTGYQETQYFGPGTRLLVL.

J is TRBJ1-3 and V is TRBV11-2, with a tentative D call TRBD1 (5 bases). Trimming took off 5 bases at V and 2 bases at J, with 13 bases between the two ends. In germline, CDR1 is SGHAT, CDR2 FQNNGV. The CDR3 loop spans 15 amino acids. CDR3 DNA: TGTGCCAGCAGCCCTACGTGGGGGGCTGGAAACACCATATATTTT. The encoded protein is CASSPTWGAGNTIYF.

The chain joins TRBV4-1 to TRBJ2-3; no clear D. The germline V gene has CDR1 MGHRA and CDR2 YSYEKL. There are 16 residues in the CDR3. With 0 bases removed from V and 6 bases from J, the gap between germline ends came to 16 bases. CDR3 in amino acids: CASSQDQNPARDTQYF. CDR3 nucleotides: TGCGCCAGCAGCCAAGATCAAAACCCAGCGAGGGATACGCAGTATTTT.

This chain connects TRBV27 to TRBJ2-3, with D maybe TRBD2 (6 bases). V lost 9 bases, J lost 4 bases, and 14 bases lay in between. This CDR3 region has 13 residues. CDR1 and CDR2 (germline): MNHEY, SMNVEV (reference sequence). The CDR3 here is CASSGEAADTQYF. The CDR3 nucleotides are TGTGCCAGTAGCGGAGAGGCTGCAGATACGCAGTATTTT.

The chain links TRBV19 to TRBJ2-5, with D possibly TRBD1 on 5 matching bases. The CDR3 runs 14 residues. Trimming left V 2 bases short and J 1 base short, with 8 bases between. The germline CDR1 and CDR2 sequences are LNHDA and SQIVND (reference sequence). CDR3 nucleotides: TGTGCCAGTAGTATACAGGGATCCCAAGAGACCCAGTACTTC. Translating it yields CASSIQGSQETQYF.

The genes are TRBV2 and TRBJ1-2; D may be TRBD1 (6 bases). V was cut by 2 bases and J by 1 base, with 11 bases left in between. Germline CDR1 SNHLY, CDR2 FYNNEI. There are 15 residues in the CDR3. The CDR3 bases are TGTGCCAGCAGTGAAAGGGCAGGGGTTAACTATGGCTACACCTTC. Its translation is CASSERAGVNYGYTF.

This CDR3 reads CASSFGGYYGYTF. The CDR3 nucleotides are TGTGCCAGCAGCTTCGGGGGGTATTATGGCTACACCTTC. V is TRBV28 and J is TRBJ1-2; possible D gene TRBD1, 5 bases. Germline CDR1 and CDR2: MDHEN and SYDVKM. V lost 6 bases, J lost 5 bases, and 13 bases lay in between. This CDR3 comprises 13 residues.

The chain carries TRBV19 and TRBJ2-7; D possibly matches TRBD1 or TRBD2 (5 bases each). CDR1 is LNHDA and CDR2 is SQIVND in the germline V gene (reference sequence). The CDR3 is 15 amino acids. Trimming left V 1 base short and J 3 bases short, with 13 bases between. The DNA of the CDR3 is TGTGCCAGTAGTATAGGGGGCGGAGGTAACTACGAGCAGTACTTC. Translation: CASSIGGGGNYEQYF.

Written as DNA, the CDR3 is TGCAGCGTTGAAGATCCCATGGCCGGGGCATACGGCGAGCAGTACTTC. It codes for CSVEDPMAGAYGEQYF. This chain connects TRBV29-1 to TRBJ2-7; D is tentatively TRBD1 or TRBD2 (5 bases each). Per germline, CDR1 SQVTM and CDR2 ANQGSEA. This CDR3 has 16 amino acids. With 0 bases removed from V and 6 bases from J, the gap between germline ends came to 21 bases.

V is TRBV6-4 and J is TRBJ1-5; no reliable D call. CDR1 and CDR2 from the germline V gene are MRHNA and SNTAGT. The CDR3 runs to 14 residues. V lost 2 bases and J 0 bases, leaving 5 bases between the germline ends. Here the CDR3 DNA reads TGTGCCAGCAGTGACGGGGATAGCAATCAGCCCCAGCATTTT. It is translated as CASSDGDSNQPQHF.

The V call is TRBV27, the J call TRBJ1-2, with a possible D match to TRBD1 (6 bases). The germline V and J ends were trimmed by 5 bases and 8 bases, with 12 bases remaining between them. The germline V gene has CDR1 MNHEY and CDR2 SMNVEV (reference sequence). The CDR3 runs 12 residues. CDR3 region: CASSPPTGGYTF. The CDR3 coding sequence is TGTGCCAGCAGTCCCCCGACAGGAGGCTACACCTTC.

The gene calls are TRBV5-1 and TRBJ2-2; the D gene is possibly TRBD2 (5 bases). This CDR3 is built from 14 residues. Germline CDR1 and CDR2: SGHRS and YFSETQ. Between the trimmed V and J ends, which lost 2 bases and 3 bases, there was a span of 8 bases. The CDR3, as DNA: TGCGCCAGCAGCTTCGGACTGGACACCGGGGAGCTGTTTTTT. Translation: CASSFGLDTGELFF. Using reference TRBV5-1 and TRBJ2-2 for the parts outside the CDR3, the full variable domain is KAGVTQTPRYLIKTRGQQVTLSCSPISGHRSVSWYQQTPGQGLQFLFEYFSETQRNKGNFPGRFSGRQFSNSRSEMNVSTLELGDSALYLCASSFGLDTGELFFGEGSRLTVL.

The gene calls are TRBV5-4 and TRBJ2-5, with D perhaps TRBD2 (5 bases). CDR3 length equals 14 residues. Deletions cut 2 bases from V and 4 bases from J, with 12 bases between. CDR1 is SGHNT, CDR2 YYREEE, per germline (reference sequence). This CDR3 reads CASSLARERETQYF. In DNA form, the CDR3 reads TGTGCCAGCAGCTTAGCAAGGGAGCGAGAGACCCAGTACTTC. The full variable domain, completed using reference TRBV5-4 and TRBJ2-5, is ETGVTQSPTHLIKTRGQQVTLRCSSQSGHNTVSWYQQALGQGPQFIFQYYREEENGRGNFPPRFSGLQFPNYSSELNVNALELDDSALYLCASSLARERETQYFGPGTRLLVL.

This clone was counted once. This chain links TRBV4-2 with TRBJ2-3; D is uncertain. The V gene lost 4 bases and the J gene lost 5 bases, with 13 bases spanning the gap. Germline CDR1 and CDR2: LGHNA and YNFKEQ. This CDR3 spans 14 amino acids. In nucleotides, the CDR3 is TGTGCCAGCAGCCGAACCACCGGCGGAGATACGCAGTATTTT. This encodes CASSRTTGGDTQYF.

This sequence joins TRBV7-8 and TRBJ2-5; D not certain. Germline V gives CDR1 SGHVS, CDR2 FQNEAQ. V shed 8 bases and J shed 1 base, with 20 bases lying between them. The CDR3 has 16 amino acids. The CDR3 region has the DNA TGTGCCAGCCGACCCCGAAGACGGAACCTCCAAGAGACCCAGTACTTC. Amino acid sequence: CASRPRRRNLQETQYF.

The V and J genes are TRBV29-1 and TRBJ1-2; 7 nucleotides agree with TRBD1. The CDR3 covers 18 residues. V shed 7 bases and J 2 bases; nucleotides not matched to a gene: 22. Germline CDR1 and CDR2: SQVTM and ANQGSEA. CDR3 amino acids: CSAHRMGDSKGANYGYTF. Here the CDR3 DNA reads TGCAGCGCCCACCGTATGGGGGACAGCAAGGGGGCCAACTATGGCTACACCTTC.